This T cell receptor (beta chain) appears in the sequencing data of a study of blood T cells in healthy people across ages. Findings and caveats of the study: Strong correlation linked observed beta diversity and percent naive T cells.

Combining a sample-barcoded 5' primer with a J-beta primer mix, a second PCR ran for roughly 6 to 12 cycles. Every individual sample yielded 2.5 million or more paired-end reads (each containing CDR3). TCRdb recomputed calls from the 5' RACE reads with MiXCR, one row per CDR3 protein. This table has over 1,500,000 distinct CDR3 sequences, around 48% appearing once. The CDR3 length is 13 residues. CDR1 and CDR2 from the germline V gene are SQVTM and ANQGSEA. Details on this clonotype: Antigen: not known.

The clonotype was recovered from a middle-aged woman in good health. The sequencing sample was made of blood. The chain couples TRBV29-1 to TRBJ2-5; no definite D call. The end of the DNA fits TRBJ2-7 better, so the J call may be wrong. The CDR3 DNA is TGCAGCGTTAACATCCGGCAGAACTACGAGCAGTACTTC. This codes for CSVNIRQNYEQYF.